This T cell receptor beta chain originates from a study of blood T cell repertoires in COVID-19 (dated by TCRdb to 2020 to 2021). Some background on the complete study: Collaborator samples came from the United States, Italy and Spain and covered acute and convalescent phases of COVID-19. Nearly every sample came with metadata listing a de-identified subject ID, COVID-19 status, age in years and sex. The repertoires were released in a freely available public database meant as a resource for research on the immune response to SARS-CoV-2. Subjects who had been exposed to COVID-19, were actively infected with it, or had recovered from it provided the deeply sampled blood TCRbeta repertoires that made up the dataset. Samples were obtained from the ongoing ImmuneRACE study (first 160 participants) and from 950 to 1,500 subjects provided by 6 global collaborators. Where available, HLA class I and class II types were taken from metadata supplied by the sample provider and were not determined by assay-based typing. The material from the prospective study consisted of cDNA or gDNA derived from T cells, B-cell-depleted T cells, or PBMCs.

This clone was detected a few times. Its target antigen remains unknown. It has no much larger one-base neighbor in the sample; base qualities were not kept. Each collaborating institution followed its own protocols to collect whole blood in K2EDTA tubes. For TCRbeta analysis, collaborators shipped samples as frozen whole blood, isolated PBMCs, or DNA extracted from either of those sample types. TCRbeta CDR3 regions were amplified from genomic DNA by means of the immunoSEQ Assay, a bias-controlled multiplex PCR. For the original study's pipeline: The number of nucleated cells in each sample was estimated by amplification of reference gene primers within the assay. To quantify the absolute abundance of each unique TCRbeta CDR3 rearrangement, sequence reads were collapsed and filtered. Productive Simpson clonality was computed per sample as the square root of Simpson's diversity index over productive rearrangements. In TCRdb, the immuneACCESS table is reduced to in-frame sequences with V and J assigned. These tables do not hold every clone; where another copy was compared, an unresolved V gene accounts for under half, and the others remain unexplained. The V and J calls and clone size were taken over from that table, and D and trimming were inferred from the DNA. This sample lists fewer than 250,000 clones; just under 85% were detected once. 4% of the sample goes to the ten largest clones.

General findings and caveats noted by the study authors: How much clinical and demographic metadata was included differed by source and by participant, and the metadata was provided uncurated.

The sequenced sample was peripheral blood. The TCR comes from a man aged 50 to 59 with acute or convalescent COVID-19.

The sequenced DNA: TGTGCCAGCAGCTTGAAAATCGGACAGGGGGTAAATGAGCAGTTCTTC. The encoded protein is CASSLKIGQGVNEQFF. The chain employs TRBV5-4 and TRBJ2-1; 10 nucleotides in the junction match TRBD1. Clipping removes 1 base from V and 7 bases from J, with 8 as the unmatched junction base count. CDR1 and CDR2 were assigned from the germline V gene (reference sequence) as SGHNT and YYREEE. From its cysteine to its phenylalanine, the CDR3 spans 16 amino acids. The entry retains the CDR3 DNA only, 48 bases that are in frame from base 1.